One and the same sample provided the 29 T cell receptor beta chains below, sequenced in a study of cytomegalovirus exposure and HLA in healthy donors. Repertoires were generated with immunoSEQ multiplex PCR, while TCRdb's copy carries only in-frame clones and drops some. The sample shows 150,000 to 200,000 clones, roughly 86% of them seen only once. Material: PBMCs. These receptors originate from a woman aged 18-29 years in good health and CMV-seronegative.

This clone was counted once. The chain carries TRBV5-5 and TRBJ2-7; TRBD1 might be the D (6 bases). V lost 5 bases and J 10 bases, leaving 13 bases between the germline ends. CDR3 length equals 11 residues. Germline assignment: CDR1 SGHKS and CDR2 YYEKEE (reference sequence). The CDR3 loop reads CASSWTDVQYF. The CDR3 DNA is TGTGCCAGCAGTTGGACAGACGTACAGTACTTC.

The chain uses TRBV5-1 and TRBJ2-3; D not resolved. The CDR3 has 15 residues. CDR1 is SGHRS, CDR2 YFSETQ, per germline. V was shortened by 4 bases and J by 2 bases, with 14 bases between the two germline ends. CDR3 in amino acids: CASSHPAKVTDTQYF. The CDR3 DNA follows: TGCGCCAGCAGCCACCCCGCGAAAGTCACAGATACGCAGTATTTT.

The V gene is TRBV5-4, the J gene TRBJ2-7; D uncertain. The V gene's germline CDR1 is SGHNT and CDR2 YYREEE (reference sequence). V was clipped by 5 bases and J by 4 bases, with 7 bases between them. The CDR3 is made up of 11 amino acids. CDR3 nucleotide sequence: TGTGCCAGCAGTTCAACATACGAGCAGTACTTC. Amino acids: CASSSTYEQYF.

The V gene is TRBV4-1, the J gene TRBJ1-1; a possible D gene is TRBD1 (5 bases). The V gene lost 1 base and the J gene lost 10 bases, with 19 bases spanning the gap. CDR3 size: 15 residues. Germline CDR1 is MGHRA and CDR2 is YSYEKL. CDR3: CASSQASGLNNGAFF. The CDR3 DNA reads TGCGCCAGCAGCCAAGCTTCAGGGCTAAATAATGGAGCTTTCTTT.

The gene calls are TRBV5-1 and TRBJ1-1, with a possible D match to TRBD1 (5 bases). The CDR3 sequence is 16 residues long. Germline CDR1 and CDR2: SGHRS and YFSETQ. Deletions cut 0 bases from V and 0 bases from J, with 12 bases between. CDR3 in amino acids: CASSLVSPGMNTEAFF. The CDR3 DNA follows: TGCGCCAGCAGCTTGGTATCCCCAGGGATGAACACTGAAGCTTTCTTT.

V gene TRBV27 combines with J gene TRBJ1-4; a possible D gene is TRBD1 (6 bases). The CDR3 has 14 amino acids. Germline V gene data show CDR1 as MNHEY and CDR2 as SMNVEV (reference sequence). V was cut by 5 bases and J by 0 bases, with 7 bases left in between. CDR3 loop: CASSRTATNEKLFF. DNA for the CDR3: TGTGCCAGCAGTCGGACAGCAACTAATGAAAAACTGTTTTTT.

The chain uses TRBV7-3 and TRBJ2-1; TRBD2 is a possible D gene (6 bases). Germline CDR1 SGHTA, CDR2 FQGTGA. The ends were cut back, 4 bases at V and 9 bases at J, with 16 bases in the middle. This CDR3 contains 14 residues. The DNA for the CDR3 is TGTGCCAGCAGCTCAGGCTCTAGAGCGGGTGAGCAGTTCTTC. The encoded protein is CASSSGSRAGEQFF.

The DNA of the CDR3 is TGCGCCAGCAGCTTGGCGGTCGGCGGGAGGGCCGGTGATGAGCAGTTCTTC. It is translated as CASSLAVGGRAGDEQFF. V gene TRBV5-1 combines with J gene TRBJ2-1; 9 bases agree with TRBD2. V trimming: 0 bases; J trimming: 8 bases; junction bases outside the gene matches: 12. In germline, CDR1 is SGHRS, CDR2 YFSETQ. This CDR3 region has 17 residues.

The table lists this clone with many counts. The chain carries TRBV19 and TRBJ2-7; 8 bases fit TRBD1. The CDR3 consists of 14 residues. V gave up 5 bases and J gave up 6 bases; unmatched junction bases: 9. Germline CDR1 LNHDA, CDR2 SQIVND (reference sequence). The chain's CDR3 is CASSFLGQVSEQYF. CDR3 in DNA: TGTGCCAGTAGTTTTTTGGGACAGGTGTCCGAGCAGTACTTC.

The chain links TRBV18 to TRBJ2-3; TRBD1 aligns across 8 bases. The CDR3 totals 16 residues. The germline gives CDR1 KGHSH, CDR2 LQKENI. Unmatched junction bases numbered 5, after V lost 0 bases and J lost 3 bases. As DNA, the CDR3 is TGTGCCAGCTCACCACCGAGCAGGGGGCGAACAGATACGCAGTATTTT. Translating gives CASSPPSRGRTDTQYF. Variable domain in full (rest from reference TRBV18 and TRBJ2-3): NAGVMQNPRHLVRRRGQEARLRCSPMKGHSHVYWYRQLPEEGLKFMVYLQKENIIDESGMPKERFSAEFPKEGPSILRIQQVVRGDSAAYFCASSPPSRGRTDTQYFGPGTRLTVL.

The genes are TRBV6-5 and TRBJ2-3, with D maybe TRBD2 (6 bases). The ends were cut back, 8 bases at V and 4 bases at J, with 19 bases in the middle. There are 15 residues in the CDR3. Germline-derived CDR1 and CDR2 are MNHEY and SVGAGI. This CDR3 is CASHRGASRADTQYF. The CDR3 nucleotides read TGTGCCAGCCACCGCGGGGCAAGTAGAGCAGATACGCAGTATTTT.

The V and J genes are TRBV10-3 and TRBJ1-6; 7 bases agree with TRBD1. The CDR3 runs to 17 residues. CDR1 is ENHRY, CDR2 SYGVKD, per germline. V lost 8 bases to trimming and J lost 8 bases; unmatched junction nucleotides: 18. CDR3 bases: TGTGCCATCGGTCGGGAACCGGGACAGCCTAGGGATTCACCCCTCCACTTT. Its translation is CAIGREPGQPRDSPLHF.

The sample holds a few counts of this clone. This chain connects TRBV19 to TRBJ1-1, with D tentatively TRBD1 (5 bases). Trimming shortened V by 6 bases and J by 5 bases, and 13 bases separated the two germline ends. CDR3 length: 13 residues. CDR1 is LNHDA and CDR2 is SQIVND in the germline V gene (reference sequence). CDR3 sequence (DNA): TGTGCCAGTAGGTCGGGGGACGGGACTGAAGCTTTCTTT. Protein sequence: CASRSGDGTEAFF.

This chain connects TRBV5-1 to TRBJ1-2; D gene uncertain. V lost 0 bases, J lost 1 base, and 7 bases lay in between. Germline assignment: CDR1 SGHRS and CDR2 YFSETQ. CDR3 length equals 14 residues. The CDR3 loop reads CASSLDVRNYGYTF. In DNA form, the CDR3 reads TGCGCCAGCAGCTTGGATGTTCGTAACTATGGCTACACCTTC.

This clone was seen a single time. V is TRBV7-9 and J is TRBJ2-7; perhaps TRBD1 as D (6 bases). CDR1 is SEHNR, CDR2 FQNEAQ, per germline (reference sequence). The CDR3 spans 17 residues. The V end lost 1 base, the J end lost 3 bases, and 19 bases lay between the germline ends. CDR3 nucleotide sequence: TGTGCCAGCAGCTTAGAGGTGGGGGCAGGTGGGCGCTACGAGCAGTACTTC. Translation: CASSLEVGAGGRYEQYF. Together with reference TRBV7-9 and TRBJ2-7, the CDR3 gives the full variable domain: DTGVSQNPRHKITKRGQNVTFRCDPISEHNRLYWYRQTLGQGPEFLTYFQNEAQLEKSRLLSDRFSAERPKGSFSTLEIQRTEQGDSAMYLCASSLEVGAGGRYEQYFGPGTRLTVT.

V is TRBV19 and J is TRBJ2-1, with D possibly being TRBD1 (6 bases). With 5 bases removed from V and 7 bases from J, the gap between germline ends came to 21 bases. This CDR3 comprises 16 residues. Germline V gives CDR1 LNHDA, CDR2 SQIVND (reference sequence). The CDR3, as DNA: TGTGCCAGTAGTGCAGTATGGGACAAGGGTCCGAATGAGCAGTTCTTC. It yields the protein CASSAVWDKGPNEQFF.

This sequence joins TRBV27 and TRBJ2-7; D is uncertain. With 0 bases removed from V and 0 bases from J, the gap between germline ends came to 15 bases. The CDR3 totals 17 residues. Germline CDR1 is MNHEY and CDR2 is SMNVEV (reference sequence). The CDR3: CASSLSNPGLSSYEQYF. CDR3 in DNA: TGTGCCAGCAGTTTATCGAACCCAGGCCTTAGCTCCTACGAGCAGTACTTC.

The genes are TRBV19 and TRBJ1-2; D remains unclear. V gave up 3 bases and J gave up 4 bases, with 15 bases separating them. CDR1 is LNHDA and CDR2 is SQIVND in the germline V gene (reference sequence). This CDR3 has 15 residues. This CDR3 reads CASSIEGLPIYGYTF. CDR3 nucleotide sequence: TGTGCCAGTAGTATCGAGGGTCTACCTATCTATGGCTACACCTTC.

The chain links TRBV10-3 to TRBJ2-1; 7 positions agree with TRBD1. CDR3 size: 18 residues. CDR1 ENHRY and CDR2 SYGVKD come from the germline V gene. Losses at the gene ends were 6 bases for V and 0 bases for J; bases not matched to a gene: 14. CDR3 sequence: CAISPNPTGVSSYNEQFF. The DNA of the CDR3 is TGTGCCATCAGCCCGAACCCAACAGGGGTGAGCTCCTACAATGAGCAGTTCTTC.

The chain has TRBV7-9 and TRBJ2-3, with D tentatively TRBD1 (5 bases). V lost 9 bases and J 0 bases, leaving 13 bases between the germline ends. This CDR3 region has 14 residues. Germline CDR1 is SEHNR and CDR2 is FQNEAQ (reference sequence). The CDR3 spells CASLDTFSTDTQYF. The CDR3, as DNA: TGTGCCAGTCTGGACACCTTTAGCACAGATACGCAGTATTTT.

This clone has a single count. The CDR3 protein is CASSYGTEYSNQPQHF. The CDR3 coding sequence is TGTGCCAGCAGTTACGGTACAGAATATAGCAATCAGCCCCAGCATTTT. This chain connects TRBV6-6 to TRBJ1-5; no definite D call. This CDR3 comprises 16 residues. Trimming removed 2 bases at V and 0 bases at J, with 11 bases between. CDR1 is MNHNY and CDR2 is SVGAGI in the germline V gene (reference sequence).

This clone has just a few counts. The chain combines TRBV18 with TRBJ1-1, with D unclear. The CDR3 spans 13 residues. In germline, CDR1 is KGHSH, CDR2 LQKENI. The V and J ends lost 3 bases and 1 base respectively, with 6 bases between them. The CDR3 nucleotides read TGTGCCAGCTCACCGTATAGGAACACTGAAGCTTTCTTT. This translates into CASSPYRNTEAFF.

V usage is TRBV19 and J usage is TRBJ1-2; TRBD1 agrees at 7 bases. V shed 8 bases, J shed 4 bases, and the junction held 13 bases outside the gene matches. The CDR3 is 15 amino acids. The V gene's germline CDR1 is LNHDA and CDR2 SQIVND (reference sequence). CDR3 in DNA: TGTGCCAGTCAAACCCGGGACAGCAACTTCTATGGCTACACCTTC. Residues: CASQTRDSNFYGYTF.

As to this clone: Other DNA sequences from this sample encode an identical CDR3 as well. This rearrangement joins TRBV5-1 to TRBJ1-2; TRBD1 agrees at 8 bases. The germline V gene encodes CDR1 SGHRS and CDR2 YFSETQ. The CDR3 has 13 residues. Losses at the gene ends were 2 bases for V and 6 bases for J; bases not matched to a gene: 3. The CDR3 region is CASSLGQGNGYTF. The CDR3 nucleotides read TGCGCCAGCAGCTTAGGACAGGGAAATGGCTACACCTTC.

On this clone itself: Germline and junction disagree at one end, which may indicate a read error. The chain recombines TRBV27 with TRBJ1-5; weak D call: TRBD1 (5 bases). The CDR3 runs to 13 residues. Germline V gene lookup returns CDR1 MNHEY and CDR2 SMNVEV (reference sequence). In nucleotides, the CDR3 is TGTGCCAGCAAGCAGTGGGGCAAACAGCCCCAGCATTTT. It is translated as CASKQWGKQPQHF.

V gene TRBV7-2 combines with J gene TRBJ2-7; no clear D gene. The CDR3 totals 15 residues. V was clipped by 3 bases and J by 1 base, with 13 bases between them. Germline CDR1 reads SGHTA; CDR2 reads FQGNSA. The CDR3, as DNA: TGTGCCAGCAGCTTGTCAGACATAACTTCCTACGAGCAGTACTTC. Amino acids: CASSLSDITSYEQYF.

The sample holds one count of this clone. The chain joins TRBV11-1 to TRBJ2-6, with a possible D match to TRBD1 (5 bases). CDR3 length: 15 amino acids. Germline V gene lookup returns CDR1 SGHAT and CDR2 FQDESV (reference sequence). V gave up 4 bases and J gave up 2 bases, with 9 bases separating them. In nucleotides, the CDR3 is TGTGCCAGCAGCTCCCAGGGCGCTGGGGCCAACGTCCTGACTTTC. This translates into CASSSQGAGANVLTF.

The rearrangement links TRBV5-6 to TRBJ2-5, with 14 bases aligning to TRBD2. J was trimmed by 5 bases and V by 3 bases; bases with no gene match: 9. CDR1 is SGHDT, CDR2 YYEEEE, per germline. CDR3 size: 17 residues. The CDR3 nucleotides read TGTGCCAGCAGCTATGCGACTAGCGGGGGGGCTCGGGAGACCCAGTACTTC. The encoded protein is CASSYATSGGARETQYF.

As for this clone: The CDR3 carries no conserved terminal phenylalanine or tryptophan, so it likely arises from a read error. Because the CDR3's place on the DNA is in doubt, the DNA is left out and the CDR3 is given as listed by TCRdb. V and J are TRBV27 and TRBJ2-4; the table's TRBD2 call for D was not verified on the DNA. Germline loops: CDR1 MNHEY, CDR2 SMNVEV (reference sequence). The CDR3 adds up to 9 amino acids, both ends counted. CDR3 region: CASKFCGRA.